This record concerns one T cell receptor beta chain sequence. This record belongs to a study of blood T cell repertoires in COVID-19. Across the study: Sites in the United States, Italy and Spain provided acute and convalescent COVID-19 samples. Sources were T cells, B-cell-depleted T cells, or PBMCs; the material itself was cDNA or gDNA.

Original analysis: Amplifying reference gene primers gave estimates of nucleated cell counts. The protocol was immunoSEQ multiplex PCR, while the TCRdb copy is restricted to in-frame clones and leaves out a portion. Clone size and V and J calls were adopted from that table, with D and trimming inferred from the DNA. The table has some 140,000 clones, roughly 84% seen once. Trimming at V came to 2 bases and at J to 6 bases, leaving 3 bases not matched to a gene. This CDR3 contains 13 residues. Germline CDR1 is SGHRS and CDR2 is YFSETQ. This TCR came from an elderly woman with acute or convalescent COVID-19. The sequencing input was peripheral blood. This chain connects TRBV5-1 to TRBJ1-1, with 8 bases identical to TRBD1. CDR3 residues: CASSFGQGAEAFF. Written as DNA, the CDR3 is TGCGCCAGCAGCTTTGGACAGGGCGCTGAAGCTTTCTTT.